This entry lists 10 T cell receptor beta chains sequenced from one sample in a study of T cell repertoires in cytomegalovirus infection. TCRdb processed the reads anew with MiXCR; each CDR3 protein has one entry. The data contain 480,000 or so distinct CDR3 sequences, around 11% of them singletons. The sequenced sample was PBMCs. Source of these receptors: a human donor in good health (CMV status not recorded). Some clones in this sample may be carry-over from other donors' samples.

Details on this clonotype: This may be a read error, as it is one base from a much larger clone. The chain joins TRBV6-2 or TRBV6-3 to TRBJ2-1; D gene uncertain. Germline V gives CDR1 MNHEY, CDR2 SVGEGT. The length of the CDR3 is 11 residues. CDR3 DNA sequence: TGTGCCAGCAGTTACGACAATGAGCGGTTCTTC. Residues: CASSYDNERFF.

V gene TRBV27 combines with J gene TRBJ1-1; a possible D gene is TRBD1 (5 bases). V gave up 6 bases and J gave up 7 bases, with 21 bases separating them. This CDR3 is built from 15 residues. Germline CDR1 is MNHEY and CDR2 is SMNVEV (reference sequence). CDR3: CASSLGQLSLSEAFF. DNA for the CDR3: TGTGCCAGCAGCCTCGGACAACTTAGTCTGAGTGAAGCTTTCTTT.

This clonotype was found many times. This chain joins TRBV12-5 and TRBJ1-5, with TRBD1 matching over 9 bases. Germline-derived CDR1 and CDR2 are LGHNT and FRNRAP. There are 16 residues in the CDR3. The ends lost 6 bases at V and 4 bases at J; junction bases unmatched: 10. The CDR3 loop is CASGFGRDRENQPQHF. In DNA, the CDR3 is TGTGCTAGTGGATTCGGCCGGGACAGGGAGAATCAGCCCCAGCATTTT.

This clonotype was detected many times. The chain recombines TRBV10-3 with TRBJ2-5; 11 positions match TRBD1. This CDR3 comprises 15 residues. Germline lookup yields CDR1 ENHRY and CDR2 SYGVKD. Unmatched junction bases numbered 5, after V lost 4 bases and J lost 4 bases. Here the CDR3 reads CAISVGQGERETQYF. In DNA, the CDR3 is TGTGCCATCAGTGTGGGACAGGGGGAACGAGAGACCCAGTACTTC.

This clonotype occurred many times. The chain has TRBV7-2 and TRBJ1-1; D ambiguous. CDR3 length equals 14 residues. Germline lookup yields CDR1 SGHTA and CDR2 FQGNSA. V lost 0 bases, J lost 1 base, and 6 bases lay in between. The CDR3 nucleotides are TGTGCCAGCAGCTTAGCCAGAACGAACACTGAAGCTTTCTTT. Its translation: CASSLARTNTEAFF.

This clonotype was seen ten or more times. The CDR3 is CASSMGRLSGMLPREQYF. CDR3 DNA sequence: TGTGCCAGTAGTATGGGACGGCTAAGCGGGATGCTCCCGAGAGAGCAGTACTTC. The rearrangement joins TRBV19 to TRBJ2-7; 7 nucleotides line up with TRBD2. CDR1 and CDR2 from the germline V gene are LNHDA and SQIVND (reference sequence). CDR3 length: 18 residues. V trimming: 3 bases; J trimming: 7 bases; junction bases outside the gene matches: 21.

This clonotype was observed a handful of times. The chain carries TRBV23-1 and TRBJ2-3, with 7 bases lining up with TRBD1. TRBV23-1 is placed among ORFs of uncertain function. This CDR3 region has 16 residues. The trim removed 4 bases at V and 1 base at J, leaving 8 bases unmatched. The CDR3 bases are TGCGCCAGCAGTCTCTCGACAGGGTGGCGCACAGATACGCAGTATTTT. It encodes CASSLSTGWRTDTQYF.

This clonotype was seen repeatedly, ten times or more. J is TRBJ1-2 and V is TRBV7-2; D possibly corresponds to TRBD1 (5 bases). Trimming left V 4 bases short and J 8 bases short, with 20 bases between. CDR1 is SGHTA and CDR2 is FQGNSA in the germline V gene. There are 15 residues in the CDR3. The CDR3 bases are TGTGCCAGCAGCTACCGGGACTTACCCCTGGAGGGCTACACCTTC. Amino acids: CASSYRDLPLEGYTF. The variable domain in full, with the rest retrieved from reference TRBV7-2 and TRBJ1-2, is GAGVSQSPSNKVTEKGKDVELRCDPISGHTALYWYRQSLGQGLEFLIYFQGNSAPDKSGLPSDRFSAERTGGSVSTLTIQRTQQEDSAVYLCASSYRDLPLEGYTFGSGTRLTVV.

This clonotype was detected ten times or more. The gene calls are TRBV24-1 and TRBJ1-5; TRBD1 aligns across 7 bases. The CDR3 extends over 13 amino acids. The V gene's germline CDR1 is KGHDR and CDR2 SFDVKD. V dropped 4 bases and J dropped 14; count of bases not matched to a gene: 10. The CDR3 sequence: CATSDPRQGSKHF. The CDR3 nucleotides are TGTGCCACCAGTGACCCTCGACAGGGCAGTAAGCATTTT.

This clonotype was found many times. The chain joins TRBV6-5 to TRBJ1-2; 10 bases match TRBD1. This CDR3 comprises 14 residues. Germline V gives CDR1 MNHEY, CDR2 SVGAGI. V trimming: 2 bases; J trimming: 8 bases; junction bases outside the gene matches: 5. CDR3: CASSYLTGGDGYTF. The CDR3 bases are TGTGCCAGCAGTTACCTGACAGGGGGCGACGGCTACACCTTC.